The present TCR beta chain was sequenced within a study of blood T cells in healthy people across ages. It was with a sample-barcoded 5' primer and a J-beta primer mix that a second PCR of about 7 to 12 cycles was run. Every cDNA molecule bore a tag from a template-switch adaptor containing 12 random nucleotides. TCRdb fed the 5' RACE reads into MiXCR, producing one record per CDR3 protein. This table holds 630,000 or so distinct CDR3 sequences, under 30% found once. This clonotype was counted between two and nine times. The CDR3 loop spans 16 amino acids. Germline loops: CDR1 SGHTA, CDR2 FQGNSA. V gave up 4 bases and J gave up 0 bases, with 13 bases separating them.

The sample was blood. The clonotype comes from a woman older than 75 in good health. V and J are TRBV7-2 and TRBJ1-3; D uncertain. The chain's CDR3 is CASSSLSVSSGNTIYF. The CDR3 nucleotides are TGTGCCAGCAGCTCCCTGAGTGTTTCCTCTGGAAACACCATATATTTT.